These 20 T cell receptor beta chains share one sample of origin, sequenced in a study of CD8 T cells in Susac syndrome. Random hexamers were used to reverse transcribe the RNA input (about 0.5 to 1 ug). TCRdb passed the immunoSEQ multiplex PCR reads through MiXCR, listing each CDR3 protein once. The data show approximately 130,000 distinct CDR3 sequences, with 91% seen just once and around 0.24% held by the top ten. Specimen: CD8+ T cells from PBMCs. These receptors were taken from a human donor with multiple sclerosis.

The V and J genes are TRBV4-1 and TRBJ1-1; D is undetermined. Trimming cost V 3 bases and J 1 base, with 9 bases left between them. Germline CDR1 reads MGHRA; CDR2 reads YSYEKL. There are 14 residues in the CDR3. Written as DNA, the CDR3 is TGCGCCAGCAGCCAGTCGGTTGCGAACACTGAAGCTTTCTTT. Amino acids: CASSQSVANTEAFF.

This clonotype came up once. The chain carries TRBV29-1 and TRBJ2-7; perhaps TRBD2 as D (5 bases). The CDR3 totals 13 residues. In germline, CDR1 is SQVTM, CDR2 ANQGSEA. V was pared by 4 bases and J by 2 bases, with 12 bases between. CDR3 in amino acids: CSVGRPDPYEQYF. The CDR3 DNA sequence: TGCAGCGTTGGGAGGCCGGACCCCTACGAGCAGTACTTC.

J is TRBJ2-7 and V is TRBV18, with D tentatively TRBD2 (5 bases). The CDR3 totals 14 residues. Between the trimmed V and J ends, which lost 0 bases and 5 bases, there was a span of 11 bases. Germline V gene data show CDR1 as KGHSH and CDR2 as LQKENI. Here the CDR3 reads CASSPPIMRDEQYF. The CDR3 coding sequence is TGTGCCAGCTCACCACCTATAATGAGGGACGAGCAGTACTTC.

The V gene is TRBV5-6, the J gene TRBJ1-1; no clear D gene. Germline V gene data show CDR1 as SGHDT and CDR2 as YYEEEE. CDR3 length: 13 residues. The V end was cut by 0 bases, the J end by 3 bases, with 6 bases between. The CDR3 region is CASSLASYTEAFF. CDR3 bases: TGTGCCAGCAGCTTGGCCTCGTACACTGAAGCTTTCTTT.

In its sample, this clonotype was seen once. This chain links TRBV27 with TRBJ2-5; 8 nucleotides match TRBD1. The CDR3 consists of 16 residues. Trimming at V came to 4 bases and at J to 4 bases, leaving 11 bases not matched to a gene. CDR1 and CDR2 from the germline V gene are MNHEY and SMNVEV (reference sequence). The CDR3 sequence: CASSSRTGIVLETQYF. In DNA, the CDR3 is TGTGCCAGCAGTTCGAGGACAGGGATAGTTCTAGAGACCCAGTACTTC.

The V call is TRBV18, the J call TRBJ1-3; D is unresolved. The germline CDR1 and CDR2 sequences are KGHSH and LQKENI. Trimming took 3 bases from V and 3 from J, leaving 18 bases between them. This CDR3 contains 17 residues. The DNA of the CDR3 is TGTGCCAGCTCACCCGGCAGCCTCCCGCCTGGTGGAAACACCATATATTTT. This encodes CASSPGSLPPGGNTIYF.

This clonotype was counted only a few times. The V and J genes are TRBV2 and TRBJ2-6, with unresolved D. Per germline, CDR1 SNHLY and CDR2 FYNNEI. The CDR3 covers 14 residues. V shed 3 bases and J shed 2 bases, with 5 bases lying between them. CDR3 in amino acids: CASSEGTGANVLTF. The CDR3 DNA sequence: TGTGCCAGCAGTGAGGGGACTGGGGCCAACGTCCTGACTTTC.

The chain joins TRBV27 to TRBJ1-1; D is unclear. The V end was cut by 2 bases, the J end by 1 base, with 8 bases between. Germline-derived CDR1 and CDR2 are MNHEY and SMNVEV (reference sequence). This CDR3 region has 14 residues. DNA of the CDR3: TGTGCCAGCAGTTTACAGTTCAGGAACACTGAAGCTTTCTTT. It is translated as CASSLQFRNTEAFF.

The CDR3 here is CASTLGNEQFF. In DNA, the CDR3 is TGCGCCAGCACCTTAGGCAATGAGCAGTTCTTC. The genes are TRBV10-2 and TRBJ2-1; D remains ambiguous. Trimming left V 7 bases short and J 6 bases short, with 7 bases between. The CDR3 spans 11 residues. CDR1 is WSHSY, CDR2 SAAADI, per germline.

The V call is TRBV25-1, the J call TRBJ2-1; D is tentatively TRBD1 or TRBD2 (6 bases each). Germline V gene data show CDR1 as MGHDK and CDR2 as SYGVNS. V gave up 6 bases and J gave up 6 bases, with 12 bases separating them. The CDR3 covers 13 residues. The CDR3 protein is CASSPEGGNEQFF. As DNA, the CDR3 is TGTGCCAGCAGCCCTGAGGGGGGCAATGAGCAGTTCTTC.

J is TRBJ2-7 and V is TRBV29-1; maybe TRBD1 (5 bases). Trimming pared 6 bases from V and 0 bases from J, leaving 12 bases between. Germline CDR1 reads SQVTM; CDR2 reads ANQGSEA. This CDR3 comprises 13 residues. CDR3 protein: CSVGTDNSYEQYF. The CDR3 coding sequence is TGCAGCGTGGGTACGGACAACTCCTACGAGCAGTACTTC.

The CDR3 coding sequence is TGTGCCACCAGCCCCTGGGACAGTACCGGGGAGCTGTTTTTT. Protein: CATSPWDSTGELFF. The V call is TRBV24-1, the J call TRBJ2-2; 7 bases map to TRBD1. Germline trimming cut 7 bases from V and 5 bases from J; bases unmatched to any gene: 6. The CDR3 is 14 residues long. Germline CDR1 KGHDR, CDR2 SFDVKD.

V is TRBV12-3 or TRBV12-4 and J is TRBJ1-2; D remains unclear. V lost 2 bases to trimming and J lost 5 bases, with 9 bases between them. This CDR3 region has 13 residues. DNA for the CDR3: TGTGCCAGCAGTTTATTGGCTGGTTATGGCTACACCTTC. It codes for CASSLLAGYGYTF.

The rearrangement joins TRBV5-6 to TRBJ2-5, with D perhaps TRBD1 (6 bases). The CDR3 totals 15 residues. Germline CDR1 reads SGHDT; CDR2 reads YYEEEE. Deletions cut 1 base from V and 4 bases from J, with 14 bases between. Here the CDR3 reads CASSLWGLDPETQYF. DNA for the CDR3: TGTGCCAGCAGCTTGTGGGGGCTAGACCCAGAGACCCAGTACTTC.

In its sample, this clonotype was seen once. The chain combines TRBV6-5 with TRBJ2-2, with D possibly being TRBD2 (5 bases). Germline V CDR1 and CDR2: MNHEY, SVGAGI. V was clipped by 0 bases and J by 6 bases, with 14 bases between them. The CDR3 contains 16 residues. CDR3 nucleotide sequence: TGTGCCAGCAGTTACTCTATGGGAGCACGGGCCGGGGAGCTGTTTTTT. Encoded protein: CASSYSMGARAGELFF.

This sequence joins TRBV7-9 and TRBJ2-1; no reliable D call. There are 15 residues in the CDR3. CDR1 and CDR2 (germline): SEHNR, FQNEAQ (reference sequence). V gave up 4 bases and J gave up 0 bases, with 10 bases separating them. CDR3 nucleotides: TGTGCCAGCAGCTCTGCGTGGGGCTCCTACAATGAGCAGTTCTTC. It is translated as CASSSAWGSYNEQFF.

The rearrangement joins TRBV3-1 to TRBJ1-1, with a tentative D call TRBD1 (5 bases). CDR3 length: 16 amino acids. Trimming removed 0 bases from V and 4 bases from J, with 15 bases in between. Germline V gene data show CDR1 as LGHDT and CDR2 as YNNKEL (reference sequence). The CDR3, as DNA: TGTGCCAGCAGCCAAGAAGGGACCTCTGACGGCACTGAAGCTTTCTTT. This translates into CASSQEGTSDGTEAFF.

This chain connects TRBV4-3 to TRBJ1-1; D unresolved. CDR3 length: 14 amino acids. V lost 3 bases, J lost 3 bases, and 11 bases lay in between. CDR1 and CDR2 from the germline V gene are LGHNA and YSLEER. This chain's CDR3 is CASSQGSVDTEAFF. CDR3 sequence (DNA): TGCGCCAGCAGCCAGGGATCGGTGGACACTGAAGCTTTCTTT.

This clonotype was observed a few times. The CDR3 loop reads CASSFSSGSYEQYF. Written as DNA, the CDR3 is TGTGCCAGCAGCTTTTCGTCGGGTTCCTACGAGCAGTACTTC. The genes are TRBV7-9 and TRBJ2-7; D gene unclear. In germline, CDR1 is SEHNR, CDR2 FQNEAQ (reference sequence). Trimming pared 3 bases from V and 1 base from J, leaving 10 bases between. The CDR3 length is 14 residues.

The J gene is TRBJ2-7, the V gene TRBV7-6; D unresolved. V was clipped by 0 bases and J by 4 bases, with 7 bases between them. The CDR3 runs 13 residues. CDR1 is SGHVS, CDR2 FNYEAQ, per germline. In DNA, the CDR3 is TGTGCCAGCAGCTTAGCGGAAAAATACGAGCAGTACTTC. This sequence encodes CASSLAEKYEQYF.